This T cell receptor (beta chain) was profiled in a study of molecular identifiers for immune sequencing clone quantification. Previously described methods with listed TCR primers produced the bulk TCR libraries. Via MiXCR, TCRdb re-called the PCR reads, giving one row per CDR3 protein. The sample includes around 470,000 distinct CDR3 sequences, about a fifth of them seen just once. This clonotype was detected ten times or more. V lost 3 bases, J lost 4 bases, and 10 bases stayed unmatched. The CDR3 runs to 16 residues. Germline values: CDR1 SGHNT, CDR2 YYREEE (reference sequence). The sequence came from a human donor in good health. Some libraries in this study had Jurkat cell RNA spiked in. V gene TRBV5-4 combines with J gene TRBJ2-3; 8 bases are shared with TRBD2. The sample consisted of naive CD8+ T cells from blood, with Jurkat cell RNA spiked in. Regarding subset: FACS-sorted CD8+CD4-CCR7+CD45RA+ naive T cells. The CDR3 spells CASSSPAAGVADTQYF. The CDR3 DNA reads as TGTGCCAGCAGCTCCCCGGCAGCGGGGGTAGCAGATACGCAGTATTTT.